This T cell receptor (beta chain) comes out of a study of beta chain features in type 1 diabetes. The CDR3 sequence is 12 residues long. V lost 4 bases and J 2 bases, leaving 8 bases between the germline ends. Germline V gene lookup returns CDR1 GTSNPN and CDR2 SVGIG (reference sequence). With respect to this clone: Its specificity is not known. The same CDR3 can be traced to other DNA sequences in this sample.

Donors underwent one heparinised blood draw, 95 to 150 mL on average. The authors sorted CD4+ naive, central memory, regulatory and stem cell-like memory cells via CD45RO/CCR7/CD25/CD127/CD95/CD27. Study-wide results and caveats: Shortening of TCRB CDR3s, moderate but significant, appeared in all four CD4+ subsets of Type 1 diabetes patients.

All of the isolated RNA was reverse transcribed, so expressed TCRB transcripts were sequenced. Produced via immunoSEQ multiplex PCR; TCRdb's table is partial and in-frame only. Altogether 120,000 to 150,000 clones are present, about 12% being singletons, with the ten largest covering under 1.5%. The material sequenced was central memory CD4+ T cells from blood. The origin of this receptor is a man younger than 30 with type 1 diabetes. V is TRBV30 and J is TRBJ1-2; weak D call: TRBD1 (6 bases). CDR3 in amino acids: CAWNQGNYGYTF. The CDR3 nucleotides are TGTGCCTGGAACCAGGGGAACTATGGCTACACCTTC.